The rows below give T cell receptor beta chains drawn from one sample of a study of shared clonotypes between healthy human individuals. The assay was immunoSEQ multiplex PCR, and TCRdb's table has in-frame clones only and misses some. The repertoire includes roughly 2,000,000 clones, just under 95% of them detected once, and 1.2% sits in the top ten. The sequencing sample was made of naive CD8+ T cells sorted from blood. All receptors derive from a man aged 18 to 30 in good health. CDR3s include the opening cysteine and the closing phenylalanine or tryptophan. A D gene is named only where the DNA matches it firmly. Clone size is not always given. Where it is, it says once, few, many or a class for expanded clones.

j_call,clone_size,v_call,d_call,cdr3_aa,cdr3_nt
TRBJ2-2,NA,TRBV9,TRBD2,CASSPEMLAVNTGELFF,TGTGCCAGCAGCCCAGAGATGCTAGCGGTCAACACCGGGGAGCTGTTTTTT
TRBJ2-5,once,TRBV27,TRBD2,CASIPSGGGETQYF,TGTGCCAGCATCCCTAGCGGGGGTGGAGAGACCCAGTACTTC
TRBJ1-2,NA,TRBV19,NA,CASSIGGGQTGYTF,TGTGCCAGTAGTATAGGGGGAGGACAGACGGGCTACACCTTC
TRBJ1-2,NA,TRBV10-2,NA,CASSVAFQDYGYTF,TGCGCCAGCAGTGTAGCTTTCCAGGACTATGGCTACACCTTC
TRBJ2-3,NA,TRBV14,TRBD1,CASRLSGQGTDTQYF,TGTGCCAGCCGACTTTCGGGACAGGGGACAGATACGCAGTATTTT
TRBJ2-5,NA,TRBV4-3,TRBD1,CASSQVTGDVQYF,TGCGCCAGCAGCCAGGTTACAGGGGACGTCCAGTACTTC
TRBJ2-7,NA,TRBV30,NA,CAWSVAGYEQYF,TGTGCCTGGAGTGTTGCCGGTTACGAGCAGTACTTC
TRBJ2-7,once,TRBV6-5,NA,CASSYGLPGAYEQYF,TGTGCCAGCAGTTACGGACTCCCGGGGGCCTACGAGCAGTACTTC
TRBJ1-4,once,TRBV7-9,NA,CASSLEASTNEKLFF,TGTGCCAGCAGCTTAGAGGCTTCAACTAATGAAAAACTGTTTTTT
TRBJ2-7,NA,TRBV11-1,NA,CASSFNPDRTYEQYF,TGTGCCAGCAGCTTTAACCCTGACAGGACCTACGAGCAGTACTTC